A single sample is the source of the 26 T cell receptor beta chains below, sequenced in a study of shared clonotypes between healthy human individuals. Clones were sequenced by immunoSEQ multiplex PCR, and TCRdb holds only the in-frame ones, with some missing. The profile covers a few million clones, with roughly nine tenths appearing a single time and roughly 0.13% taken by the ten largest. Sequenced input: naive CD4+ T cells sorted from blood. Subset indicated: CD45RA+ positively selected. All receptors derive from a man in his late teens or twenties in good health.

Details on this clone: The sample contains more than one DNA sequence encoding this CDR3. This chain joins TRBV30 and TRBJ2-5, with D possibly being TRBD1 (6 bases). The V end was cut by 2 bases, the J end by 2 bases, with 6 bases between. Per germline, CDR1 GTSNPN and CDR2 SVGIG (reference sequence). The length of the CDR3 is 12 residues. CDR3 in DNA: TGTGCCTGGAGTAGGGGGCAAGAGACCCAGTACTTC. Translation gives CAWSRGQETQYF.

This chain uses TRBV6-1 with TRBJ2-3; D is tentatively TRBD1 or TRBD2 (6 bases each). This CDR3 is 15 amino acids long. Per germline, CDR1 MNHNS and CDR2 SASEGT. Trimming stripped 4 bases from V and 4 bases from J, with 15 bases between. In DNA, the CDR3 is TGTGCCAGCAGTGCCTCGGGGGCGGGTTCAGATACGCAGTATTTT. Its translation: CASSASGAGSDTQYF.

There are a few counts of this clone. The chain has TRBV28 and TRBJ1-5; D call uncertain. The CDR3 has 13 amino acids. Trimming cost V 6 bases and J 2 bases, with 8 bases left between them. The V gene's germline CDR1 is MDHEN and CDR2 SYDVKM. The CDR3 DNA is TGTGCCAGCAGCTGGACGGGCAATCAGCCCCAGCATTTT. Translating it yields CASSWTGNQPQHF.

The chain combines TRBV30 with TRBJ2-7; no firm D call. Per the germline V gene, CDR1 is GTSNPN and CDR2 is SVGIG (reference sequence). Trimming stripped 5 bases from V and 5 bases from J, with 13 bases between. CDR3 size: 12 residues. The CDR3 reads CAWGKGFHEQYF. Here the CDR3 DNA reads TGTGCCTGGGGGAAGGGTTTCCACGAGCAGTACTTC. The whole variable domain, filled in from reference TRBV30 and TRBJ2-7, reads SQTIHQWPATLVQPVGSPLSLECTVEGTSNPNLYWYRQAAGRGLQLLFYSVGIGQISSEVPQNLSASRPQDRQFILSSKKLLLSDSGFYLCAWGKGFHEQYFGPGTRLTVT.

CDR3 in DNA: TGCGCCAGCAGCATTCGACCCGTCGGGGGAGATACGCAGTATTTT. This translates into CASSIRPVGGDTQYF. The J gene is TRBJ2-3, the V gene TRBV5-1; D might be TRBD2 (6 bases). Trimming removed 4 bases from V and 5 bases from J, with 17 bases in between. The CDR3 is 15 amino acids. The V gene's germline CDR1 is SGHRS and CDR2 YFSETQ.

This sequence joins TRBV20-1 and TRBJ1-6, with D unclear. The length of the CDR3 is 11 residues. Trimming took 3 bases from V and 10 from J, leaving 7 bases between them. Looked up from germline, CDR1 is DFQATT and CDR2 is SNEGSKA (reference sequence). CDR3 sequence: CSAREVSPLHF. The CDR3, as DNA: TGCAGTGCTAGGGAGGTCTCACCCCTCCACTTT.

The chain couples TRBV19 to TRBJ1-4; tentative D call: TRBD1 (5 bases). The V gene's germline CDR1 is LNHDA and CDR2 SQIVND (reference sequence). This CDR3 spans 15 amino acids. Trimming took 6 bases from V and 3 from J, leaving 14 bases between them. CDR3 nucleotides: TGTGCCAGTAGCCTTAAGGGGACGGCTAATGAAAAACTGTTTTTT. Its protein is CASSLKGTANEKLFF.

CDR3 in amino acids: CASSLGGTEVLEQYF. The CDR3 coding sequence is TGCGCCAGCAGCTTGGGGGGGACGGAGGTCTTGGAGCAGTACTTC. The rearrangement links TRBV5-1 to TRBJ2-7, with D perhaps TRBD1 or TRBD2 (5 bases each). This CDR3 region has 15 residues. Germline CDR1 and CDR2: SGHRS and YFSETQ. Trimming removed 0 bases at V and 7 bases at J, with 17 bases between.

This clone was observed once. CDR3 sequence: CASSALTGGNQPQHF. CDR3 coding DNA: TGTGCCAGCAGTGCCCTGACAGGGGGCAATCAGCCCCAGCATTTT. The chain links TRBV27 to TRBJ1-5, with TRBD1 matching 8 bases. The CDR3 is 15 amino acids. Germline CDR1 reads MNHEY; CDR2 reads SMNVEV (reference sequence). The J segment lost 2 bases and the V segment lost 5 bases, leaving 5 bases of the junction unmatched.

The chain has TRBV18 and TRBJ1-5, with a weak D call TRBD1 (6 bases). CDR1 is KGHSH and CDR2 is LQKENI in the germline V gene. V gave up 5 bases and J gave up 4 bases, with 15 bases separating them. The CDR3 is made up of 15 amino acids. The CDR3 sequence: CASSSYRAVNQPQHF. The DNA of the CDR3 is TGTGCCAGCTCATCCTACAGGGCGGTTAATCAGCCCCAGCATTTT.

V is TRBV2 and J is TRBJ2-7, with unresolved D. This CDR3 contains 15 residues. Germline V lookup: CDR1 SNHLY, CDR2 FYNNEI. The V end lost 4 bases, the J end lost 1 base, and 14 bases lay between the germline ends. CDR3 DNA sequence: TGTGCCAGCAGTGTTGGGTCAGCTGCTTCCTACGAGCAGTACTTC. It specifies CASSVGSAASYEQYF.

A word on this clone: This sample includes further DNA sequences coding for the same CDR3. V usage is TRBV18 and J usage is TRBJ2-3, with TRBD2 matching over 10 bases. Per germline, CDR1 KGHSH and CDR2 LQKENI. This CDR3 region has 16 residues. V was pared by 1 base and J by 3 bases, with 4 bases of the junction left unmatched. The CDR3 region has the DNA TGTGCCAGCTCACCACTAGCGGGAGGCCGTACAGATACGCAGTATTTT. Its translation is CASSPLAGGRTDTQYF.

Turning to this clone: Other DNA variants within this sample encode the same CDR3. The CDR3 spells CASSLGQGNYEQYF. CDR3 coding DNA: TGCGCCAGCAGCTTGGGGCAGGGGAACTACGAGCAGTACTTC. The chain is built from TRBV5-1 and TRBJ2-7, with D tentatively TRBD1 (6 bases). This CDR3 is 14 amino acids long. Per germline, CDR1 SGHRS and CDR2 YFSETQ. V was clipped by 0 bases and J by 3 bases, with 10 bases between them.

This clone showed up just a few times. This specimen includes other DNA sequences encoding the same CDR3. The rearrangement joins TRBV30 to TRBJ1-4; the D is unclear. The CDR3 is made up of 11 amino acids. Germline CDR1 and CDR2: GTSNPN and SVGIG (reference sequence). Trimming cost V 3 bases and J 5 bases, with 4 bases left between them. Here the CDR3 DNA reads TGTGCCTGGAGCCCAAATGAAAAACTGTTTTTT. Translating it yields CAWSPNEKLFF.

The rearrangement links TRBV7-9 to TRBJ2-3; 7 bases are a match to TRBD1. The germline V gene encodes CDR1 SEHNR and CDR2 FQNEAQ (reference sequence). The CDR3 sequence is 16 residues long. Trimming cost V 4 bases and J 2 bases; bases outside gene matches: 9. CDR3 bases: TGTGCCAGCAGCTCCCCCCGGGACAGAAACACAGATACGCAGTATTTT. Its translation: CASSSPRDRNTDTQYF.

This clone has only one observation. The chain combines TRBV18 with TRBJ2-5; 7 nucleotides line up with TRBD1. Per the germline V gene, CDR1 is KGHSH and CDR2 is LQKENI. V gave up 0 bases and J gave up 5 bases; unmatched junction bases: 12. CDR3 length: 17 residues. The chain's CDR3 is CASSPPFGTGAQETQYF. The CDR3 DNA follows: TGTGCCAGCTCACCACCTTTTGGTACAGGGGCGCAGGAGACCCAGTACTTC.

V and J are TRBV9 and TRBJ1-6, with D tentatively TRBD1 (5 bases). The CDR3 extends over 14 amino acids. Germline V gene data show CDR1 as SGDLS and CDR2 as YYNGEE. Deletions cut 5 bases from V and 5 bases from J, with 11 bases between. The CDR3 loop reads CASRAGPNNSPLHF. The CDR3 nucleotides read TGTGCCAGCAGAGCGGGACCGAATAATTCACCCCTCCACTTT.

The CDR3 spells CASSGYTGGNQPQHF. The CDR3 DNA is TGTGCCAGCAGTGGGTATACAGGGGGAAATCAGCCCCAGCATTTT. The chain has TRBV6-1 and TRBJ1-5, with TRBD1 identical over 8 bases. The CDR3 covers 15 residues. Germline V gene sequence: CDR1 MNHNS, CDR2 SASEGT. J lost 4 bases, V lost 4 bases, and 6 bases had no gene match.

The chain joins TRBV11-2 to TRBJ2-1; 7 nucleotides align to TRBD1. The CDR3 extends over 14 amino acids. Germline CDR1 reads SGHAT; CDR2 reads FQNNGV. Trimming took 4 bases from V and 3 from J; bases not matched to a gene: 3. The chain's CDR3 is CASSYGQVYNEQFF. CDR3 nucleotides: TGTGCCAGCAGCTATGGACAGGTCTACAATGAGCAGTTCTTC.

This chain uses TRBV6-5 with TRBJ1-1, with 8 bases that match TRBD1. The V gene's germline CDR1 is MNHEY and CDR2 SVGAGI. The trim removed 5 bases at V and 0 bases at J, leaving 5 bases unmatched. There are 15 residues in the CDR3. CDR3 amino acids: CASSRRDRLNTEAFF. For the CDR3, the DNA is TGTGCCAGCAGTCGCCGGGACAGGCTGAACACTGAAGCTTTCTTT.

The chain carries TRBV19 and TRBJ2-1, with no clear D. This CDR3 has 13 residues. Germline assignment: CDR1 LNHDA and CDR2 SQIVND (reference sequence). V lost 6 bases, J lost 2 bases, and 8 bases lay in between. This CDR3 is CASRDLAYNEQFF. CDR3 nucleotides: TGTGCCAGTAGGGATTTAGCCTACAATGAGCAGTTCTTC.

V usage is TRBV19 and J usage is TRBJ1-5; 12 bases are a match to TRBD1. This CDR3 spans 15 amino acids. Germline V gene lookup returns CDR1 LNHDA and CDR2 SQIVND (reference sequence). V gave up 5 bases and J gave up 5 bases; unmatched junction bases: 4. In DNA form, the CDR3 reads TGTGCCAGTAGTCCGGGACAGGGGGCATATCAGCCCCAGCATTTT. Translation: CASSPGQGAYQPQHF.

Of note for this clone: Different DNA sequences within this sample yield the same CDR3. The genes are TRBV18 and TRBJ2-1; TRBD2 aligns across 9 bases. J was trimmed by 2 bases and V by 0 bases; bases with no gene match: 2. Germline V gene lookup returns CDR1 KGHSH and CDR2 LQKENI. This CDR3 has 16 amino acids. In DNA, the CDR3 is TGTGCCAGCTCACCACCGGGACTAGCAGCCTACAATGAGCAGTTCTTC. It is translated as CASSPPGLAAYNEQFF. Drawing the rest from reference TRBV18 and TRBJ2-1, the complete variable domain is NAGVMQNPRHLVRRRGQEARLRCSPMKGHSHVYWYRQLPEEGLKFMVYLQKENIIDESGMPKERFSAEFPKEGPSILRIQQVVRGDSAAYFCASSPPGLAAYNEQFFGPGTRLTVL.

V and J are TRBV18 and TRBJ2-2; the D call may be TRBD1 or TRBD2 (6 bases each). V dropped 3 bases and J dropped 4 bases, with 12 bases sitting between them. The CDR3 consists of 15 residues. Germline CDR1 and CDR2: KGHSH and LQKENI. CDR3 sequence: CASSPRGGGTGELFF. The CDR3 nucleotides are TGTGCCAGCTCACCCCGCGGAGGGGGCACCGGGGAGCTGTTTTTT. Filled out from reference TRBV18 and TRBJ2-2, the complete variable domain reads NAGVMQNPRHLVRRRGQEARLRCSPMKGHSHVYWYRQLPEEGLKFMVYLQKENIIDESGMPKERFSAEFPKEGPSILRIQQVVRGDSAAYFCASSPRGGGTGELFFGEGSRLTVL.

The V gene is TRBV4-2, the J gene TRBJ2-5; TRBD2 matches at 10 bases. Losses at the gene ends were 0 bases for V and 2 bases for J; bases not matched to a gene: 6. The CDR3 runs 17 residues. The V gene's germline CDR1 is LGHNA and CDR2 YNFKEQ. The CDR3 reads CASSQDRSGGAQETQYF. The CDR3 coding sequence is TGTGCCAGCAGCCAAGATCGGAGCGGGGGGGCACAAGAGACCCAGTACTTC.

The chain uses TRBV5-1 and TRBJ1-2, with 9 positions matching TRBD1. Germline-derived CDR1 and CDR2 are SGHRS and YFSETQ. Trimming took 3 bases from V and 3 from J; bases not matched to a gene: 6. The CDR3 covers 15 residues. CDR3 nucleotides: TGCGCCAGCAGCTGGAGGACAGGGGACGACTATGGCTACACCTTC. Translating gives CASSWRTGDDYGYTF.